This entry lists 27 T cell receptor beta chains sequenced from one sample in a study of T cells in Graves' hyperthyroidism and ophthalmopathy. The CDR3 regions of TCR beta were amplified from RNA transcripts. During a first-round RT-PCR of the TCR CDR3, the HTBI primer set was used. TCRdb re-called the multiplex PCR reads through MiXCR, storing one row per CDR3 protein. The profile shows hundreds of thousands of distinct CDR3 sequences, 38% of them singletons. The source material was blood. The receptors shown here come from a man aged 18 to 29 with Graves' hyperthyroidism.

This chain uses TRBV13 with TRBJ1-1; no clear D gene. Trimming took off 3 bases at V and 10 bases at J, with 12 bases between the two ends. Looked up from germline, CDR1 is PRHDT and CDR2 is FYEKMQ (reference sequence). The CDR3 spans 12 residues. The CDR3 reads CASSFEGRGAFF. DNA for the CDR3: TGTGCCAGCAGCTTCGAGGGCCGAGGAGCTTTCTTT. Complete variable domain (other parts from reference TRBV13 and TRBJ1-1): AAGVIQSPRHLIKEKRETATLKCYPIPRHDTVYWYQQGPGQDPQFLISFYEKMQSDKGSIPDRFSAQQFSDYHSELNMSSLELGDSALYFCASSFEGRGAFFGQGTRLTVV.

This clonotype was detected many times. One end of the junction does not line up with germline, which may come from a read error. The chain joins TRBV14 to TRBJ2-7; the D call may be TRBD1 or TRBD2 (6 bases each). This CDR3 region has 15 residues. The germline gives CDR1 SGHDN, CDR2 FVKESK. As DNA, the CDR3 is TGTGCCAGCAGGCAAGGAGGGGGGAATCCCTACGAGCAGTACTTC. Translation gives CASRQGGGNPYEQYF.

This clonotype has ten or more counts. The chain has TRBV2 and TRBJ1-1; no clear D gene. CDR1 is SNHLY, CDR2 FYNNEI, per germline. The CDR3 extends over 13 amino acids. Trimming removed 1 base from V and 7 bases from J, with 10 bases in between. CDR3 amino acids: CASSEEARVEAFF. DNA of the CDR3: TGTGCCAGCAGTGAAGAGGCTAGGGTTGAAGCTTTCTTT. Supplemented by reference TRBV2 and TRBJ1-1, the full variable domain reads EPEVTQTPSHQVTQMGQEVILRCVPISNHLYFYWYRQILGQKVEFLVSFYNNEISEKSEIFDDQFSVERPDGSNFTLKIRSTKLEDSAMYFCASSEEARVEAFFGQGTRLTVV.

This chain's CDR3 is CASSFGGTGVEKLFF. In nucleotides, the CDR3 is TGTGCCAGCAGCTTTGGTGGTACAGGGGTTGAAAAACTGTTTTTT. The chain employs TRBV5-5 and TRBJ1-4; 7 positions match TRBD1. The V and J ends lost 2 bases and 7 bases, in that order; junction bases with no gene match: 8. This CDR3 contains 15 residues. Per the germline V gene, CDR1 is SGHKS and CDR2 is YYEKEE (reference sequence). Variable domain in full (rest from reference TRBV5-5 and TRBJ1-4): DAGVTQSPTHLIKTRGQQVTLRCSPISGHKSVSWYQQVLGQGPQFIFQYYEKEERGRGNFPDRFSARQFPNYSSELNVNALLLGDSALYLCASSFGGTGVEKLFFGSGTQLSVL.

There are many counts of this clonotype. This rearrangement joins TRBV5-4 to TRBJ2-5; perhaps TRBD2 as D (5 bases). Germline CDR1 reads SGHNT; CDR2 reads YYREEE (reference sequence). Trimming took off 5 bases at V and 5 bases at J, with 10 bases between the two ends. The CDR3 runs 12 residues. The CDR3 DNA is TGTGCCAGCAGTGCGGGTCTCGAGACCCAGTACTTC. Translating gives CASSAGLETQYF.

This clonotype has only a few counts. This chain links TRBV9 with TRBJ2-6; TRBD1 aligns across 9 bases. The CDR3 length is 18 residues. Losses at the gene ends were 3 bases for V and 2 bases for J; bases not matched to a gene: 9. Germline V gives CDR1 SGDLS, CDR2 YYNGEE. This chain's CDR3 is CASSAPITGGAGANVLTF. The CDR3 DNA reads as TGTGCCAGCAGCGCTCCAATCACAGGGGGCGCTGGGGCCAACGTCCTGACTTTC.

The chain is built from TRBV15 and TRBJ1-2; 9 bases agree with TRBD1. The germline V gene has CDR1 LNHNV and CDR2 YYDKDF (reference sequence). The V segment lost 2 bases and the J segment 8 bases; nucleotides outside the gene matches: 6. This CDR3 has 14 residues. The CDR3: CATSRSGTGHGYTF. The DNA of the CDR3 is TGTGCCACCAGCAGAAGCGGGACAGGGCACGGCTACACCTTC.

The chain joins TRBV27 to TRBJ2-5; 9 bases fit TRBD1. Trimming cost V 5 bases and J 1 base; bases outside gene matches: 5. Germline CDR1 reads MNHEY; CDR2 reads SMNVEV (reference sequence). The CDR3 is 15 amino acids. CDR3 in DNA: TGTGCCAGCAGTCCGACGACAGGGGGCCAAGAGACCCAGTACTTC. Its protein is CASSPTTGGQETQYF.

The rearrangement links TRBV5-4 to TRBJ1-3; tentative D call: TRBD1 (6 bases). V gave up 1 base and J gave up 4 bases, with 15 bases separating them. The CDR3 loop spans 16 amino acids. Per germline, CDR1 SGHNT and CDR2 YYREEE (reference sequence). CDR3 bases: TGTGCCAGCAGCTTGTCCTCATCAGGGGACGGAAACACCATATATTTT. It is translated as CASSLSSSGDGNTIYF.

V usage is TRBV20-1 and J usage is TRBJ1-2, with D possibly TRBD1 on 6 matching bases. The CDR3 extends over 15 amino acids. Trimming pared 5 bases from V and 4 bases from J, leaving 20 bases between. CDR1 is DFQATT, CDR2 SNEGSKA, per germline (reference sequence). The CDR3 reads CSAGDRGGRGYGYTF. Written as DNA, the CDR3 is TGCAGTGCTGGGGATAGGGGGGGCCGGGGCTATGGCTACACCTTC.

This clonotype was found many times. This chain joins TRBV10-3 and TRBJ1-1, with 7 bases aligning to TRBD1. V lost 11 bases, J lost 2 bases, and 8 bases stayed unmatched. The CDR3 totals 13 residues. Germline V gene lookup returns CDR1 ENHRY and CDR2 SYGVKD. Here the CDR3 reads CALRGQHNTEAFF. The CDR3 nucleotides read TGTGCCCTCCGGGGACAGCACAACACTGAAGCTTTCTTT.

This clonotype was observed a few times. With a much larger clone just one base away, this may be a read error. V gene TRBV7-2 combines with J gene TRBJ1-6; D is unclear. CDR1 and CDR2 (germline): SGHTA, FQGNSA. V was cut by 1 base and J by 6 bases, with 7 bases left in between. The CDR3 spans 14 residues. The CDR3 spells CASSLGPTNSPLHF. The CDR3 DNA is TGTGCCAGCAGCTTAGGACCGACTAATTCACCCCTCCACTTT.

This clonotype was seen many times. The CDR3 loop reads CASSWQKNTEAFF. In nucleotides, the CDR3 is TGCGCCAGCAGTTGGCAGAAGAACACTGAAGCTTTCTTT. V is TRBV10-1 and J is TRBJ1-1; unclear D gene. V dropped 5 bases and J dropped 1 base, with 8 bases sitting between them. The CDR3 has 13 amino acids. In germline, CDR1 is WNHNN, CDR2 SYGVQD (reference sequence).

The chain carries TRBV10-3 and TRBJ1-1; D is uncertain. This CDR3 has 15 amino acids. The ends were cut back, 1 base at V and 1 base at J, with 10 bases in the middle. Germline V gene data show CDR1 as ENHRY and CDR2 as SYGVKD. CDR3 in DNA: TGTGCCATCAGTGAGTACCGAGTCGAGAACACTGAAGCTTTCTTT. As protein: CAISEYRVENTEAFF.

This clonotype showed up just a few times. The chain recombines TRBV5-1 with TRBJ2-7, with 10 positions matching TRBD1. The CDR3 extends over 15 amino acids. Germline trimming cut 0 bases from V and 5 bases from J; bases unmatched to any gene: 5. Germline V gene lookup returns CDR1 SGHRS and CDR2 YFSETQ. CDR3 nucleotides: TGCGCCAGCAGCTTGGGAGGGACAGGGGCGAACGAGCAGTACTTC. As protein: CASSLGGTGANEQYF.

This clonotype turned up a few times. The rearrangement links TRBV2 to TRBJ1-2, with a possible D match to TRBD1 (5 bases). Germline loops: CDR1 SNHLY, CDR2 FYNNEI. CDR3 length: 14 amino acids. Trimming left V 3 bases short and J 5 bases short, with 13 bases between. The CDR3 DNA sequence: TGTGCCAGCAGTGAGATGGGGGGAGGATATGGCTACACCTTC. It yields the protein CASSEMGGGYGYTF.

This clonotype occurred a few times. This chain uses TRBV2 with TRBJ2-7, with unresolved D. Deletions cut 8 bases from V and 2 bases from J, with 16 bases between. The CDR3 runs to 14 residues. From germline, CDR1 is SNHLY and CDR2 FYNNEI. The CDR3 bases are TGTGCCAGCTCACCACCCAAGCCACCCTACGAGCAGTACTTC. Translation gives CASSPPKPPYEQYF.

This chain joins TRBV7-9 and TRBJ2-3; TRBD2 matches at 7 bases. CDR1 and CDR2 (germline): SEHNR, FQNEAQ (reference sequence). After removal of 7 bases from V and 2 bases from J, the junction contained 15 bases not matched to a gene. The CDR3 loop spans 17 amino acids. CDR3 in amino acids: CASISVGGRGSTDTQYF. As DNA, the CDR3 is TGTGCCAGCATCTCCGTTGGCGGGAGAGGTTCCACAGATACGCAGTATTTT. Looking up the rest from reference TRBV7-9 and TRBJ2-3 gives the full variable domain: DTGVSQNPRHKITKRGQNVTFRCDPISEHNRLYWYRQTLGQGPEFLTYFQNEAQLEKSRLLSDRFSAERPKGSFSTLEIQRTEQGDSAMYLCASISVGGRGSTDTQYFGPGTRLTVL.

In the case of this clonotype: This sequence may be a read error, since a much larger clone differs from it by one base. The V gene is TRBV7-8, the J gene TRBJ1-5, with D maybe TRBD1 (6 bases). The CDR3 sequence is 13 residues long. Germline V gives CDR1 SGHVS, CDR2 FQNEAQ. The germline V and J ends were trimmed by 6 bases and 5 bases, with 11 bases remaining between them. The CDR3 DNA follows: TGTGCCAGCAGTTGGACAGAGGATCAGCCCCAGCATTTT. It encodes CASSWTEDQPQHF.

This clonotype was detected ten times or more. The CDR3 nucleotides read TGTGCCAGTAGTACCCTCGGACAGGAGCCTTATCAGCCCCAGCATTTT. Translating gives CASSTLGQEPYQPQHF. The J gene is TRBJ1-5, the V gene TRBV19; 7 bases align to TRBD1. The trim removed 4 bases at V and 5 bases at J, leaving 11 bases unmatched. Germline lookup yields CDR1 LNHDA and CDR2 SQIVND (reference sequence). The CDR3 spans 16 residues.

As to this clonotype: A much larger clone differs from this one at a single base, so this may be a read error. The chain links TRBV2 to TRBJ2-7, with 7 bases identical to TRBD2. Trimming removed 2 bases from V and 5 bases from J; junction bases left unmatched: 9. Germline-derived CDR1 and CDR2 are SNHLY and FYNNEI. This CDR3 spans 15 amino acids. The CDR3 spells CASSESPGLVDEQYF. CDR3 coding DNA: TGTGCCAGCAGTGAATCCCCCGGACTAGTCGACGAGCAGTACTTC. Drawing the rest from reference TRBV2 and TRBJ2-7, the complete variable domain is EPEVTQTPSHQVTQMGQEVILRCVPISNHLYFYWYRQILGQKVEFLVSFYNNEISEKSEIFDDQFSVERPDGSNFTLKIRSTKLEDSAMYFCASSESPGLVDEQYFGPGTRLTVT.

As for this clonotype: A much larger clone is a single base away; this may be a read error. The chain is built from TRBV20-1 and TRBJ1-6; D remains unclear. The V and J ends lost 2 bases and 10 bases respectively, with 21 bases between them. This CDR3 spans 16 amino acids. Germline CDR1 and CDR2: DFQATT and SNEGSKA (reference sequence). Written as DNA, the CDR3 is TGCAGTGCTAGACCAGTGACGAGATGGGTAAGATCACCCCTCCACTTT. It is translated as CSARPVTRWVRSPLHF.

This clonotype was detected ten times or more. The gene calls are TRBV7-6 and TRBJ2-5; the D gene is possibly TRBD1 (6 bases). The germline gives CDR1 SGHVS, CDR2 FNYEAQ. The length of the CDR3 is 15 residues. V was trimmed by 5 bases and J by 1 base, leaving 14 bases between them. CDR3 residues: CASSTDSSTQETQYF. In DNA, the CDR3 is TGTGCCAGCAGCACGGACAGTTCTACCCAAGAGACCCAGTACTTC.

V gene TRBV24-1 combines with J gene TRBJ1-4; D ambiguous. There are 10 residues in the CDR3. V shed 3 bases and J shed 8 bases, with 0 bases lying between them. In germline, CDR1 is KGHDR, CDR2 SFDVKD. CDR3 bases: TGTGCCACCAGTGATGAAAAACTGTTTTTT. Translation gives CATSDEKLFF.

This chain uses TRBV10-2 with TRBJ1-3; 8 positions agree with TRBD1. Trimming at V came to 6 bases and at J to 0 bases, leaving 16 bases not matched to a gene. Per germline, CDR1 WSHSY and CDR2 SAAADI. There are 19 residues in the CDR3. The CDR3 DNA is TGCGCCAGCAGAGAACAGGGGGTCACTGAAGCAGTCTCTGGAAACACCATATATTTT. Translated, it gives CASREQGVTEAVSGNTIYF.

V usage is TRBV2 and J usage is TRBJ2-5; D might be TRBD1 (6 bases). The germline V gene has CDR1 SNHLY and CDR2 FYNNEI. The CDR3 runs to 15 residues. With 7 bases removed from V and 5 bases from J, the gap between germline ends came to 20 bases. Here the CDR3 reads CASKPSVGTQETQYF. The CDR3 DNA reads as TGTGCCAGCAAACCCTCCGTGGGGACACAGGAGACCCAGTACTTC.

The V gene is TRBV7-9, the J gene TRBJ2-6, with no clear D. V was shortened by 1 base and J by 1 base, with 11 bases between the two germline ends. Germline CDR1 reads SEHNR; CDR2 reads FQNEAQ (reference sequence). This CDR3 region has 17 residues. The CDR3 nucleotides read TGTGCCAGCAGCTTAGACTCCGAGGTGTCTGGGGCCAACGTCCTGACTTTC. Its translation: CASSLDSEVSGANVLTF.